This T cell receptor (beta chain) emerged from a study of control samples from healthy donors and cancer patients. This clone occurred a few times. The data were produced by immunoSEQ multiplex PCR, yet TCRdb's version contains in-frame clones alone and is incomplete. Of roughly 130,000 clones detected, 90% to 95% appear once; the ten largest clones hold around 14%. The CDR3 length is 11 residues. Unmatched junction bases numbered 0, after V lost 4 bases and J lost 9 bases. The TCR originated in a man aged 55 to 70 with colorectal cancer. The J gene is TRBJ2-3, the V gene TRBV12-3 or TRBV12-4, with 8 bases matching TRBD1. The sequenced sample was PBMCs. The CDR3 DNA reads TGTGCCAGCAGTTCAGGGGGCACGCAGTATTTT. Translated, it gives CASSSGGTQYF.